The 22 T cell receptor beta chains reported below all come from one sample, sequenced in a study of beta chain features in type 1 diabetes. General observations from the study: Shortening of TCRB CDR3s, moderate but significant, appeared in all four CD4+ subsets of Type 1 diabetes patients.

Which antigens these TCRs recognize remains unknown. The authors reverse transcribed all of the isolated RNA, so sequencing captured expressed TCRB transcripts. Assay: immunoSEQ multiplex PCR; the TCRdb copy retains only in-frame clones and omits some. The sample includes 160,000 or so clones, approximately 8.7% seen only once; the top ten take about 0.7%. Sequenced input: central memory CD4+ T cells from blood. The source is a woman aged 30 to 39 with type 1 diabetes.

This clone was seen only a few times. The V gene is TRBV28, the J gene TRBJ1-5, with a possible D match to TRBD1 (5 bases). CDR1 is MDHEN and CDR2 is SYDVKM in the germline V gene. The CDR3 loop spans 15 amino acids. Trimming pared 3 bases from V and 6 bases from J, leaving 15 bases between. This CDR3 reads CASSFGGVQRQPQHF. For the CDR3, the DNA is TGTGCCAGCAGTTTCGGAGGGGTTCAGCGTCAGCCCCAGCATTTT.

CDR3 loop: CASSSQGGAYGYTF. Here the CDR3 DNA reads TGTGCCAGCAGCTCACAGGGGGGGGCCTATGGCTACACCTTC. The V gene is TRBV7-2, the J gene TRBJ1-2; 8 bases align to TRBD1. V shed 4 bases, J shed 4 bases, and the junction held 5 bases outside the gene matches. This CDR3 region has 14 residues. Germline lookup yields CDR1 SGHTA and CDR2 FQGNSA.

Only a few counts were recorded for this clone. The chain combines TRBV5-1 with TRBJ2-2; D is unresolved. Between the trimmed V and J ends, which lost 4 bases and 1 base, there was a span of 11 bases. Per the germline V gene, CDR1 is SGHRS and CDR2 is YFSETQ. CDR3 length: 15 residues. The CDR3 DNA sequence: TGCGCCAGCAGCCCCGGAACAGTGAACACCGGGGAGCTGTTTTTT. This encodes CASSPGTVNTGELFF. Drawing the rest from reference TRBV5-1 and TRBJ2-2, the complete variable domain is KAGVTQTPRYLIKTRGQQVTLSCSPISGHRSVSWYQQTPGQGLQFLFEYFSETQRNKGNFPGRFSGRQFSNSRSEMNVSTLELGDSALYLCASSPGTVNTGELFFGEGSRLTVL.

The chain links TRBV9 to TRBJ1-2; possible D gene TRBD1, 6 bases. CDR3 length equals 14 residues. The V gene lost 0 bases and the J gene lost 2 bases, with 8 bases spanning the gap. Germline V gene data show CDR1 as SGDLS and CDR2 as YYNGEE. CDR3 DNA sequence: TGTGCCAGCAGCGTAGCCGGACAGAACTATGGCTACACCTTC. This gives the protein CASSVAGQNYGYTF.

This chain uses TRBV30 with TRBJ1-2, with TRBD1 as a possible D gene (5 bases). This CDR3 has 15 amino acids. Germline V gene data show CDR1 as GTSNPN and CDR2 as SVGIG (reference sequence). V shed 4 bases and J shed 0 bases, with 15 bases lying between them. CDR3 loop: CAWITGGKANYGYTF. CDR3 sequence (DNA): TGTGCCTGGATCACGGGGGGGAAGGCTAACTATGGCTACACCTTC.

The J gene is TRBJ2-5, the V gene TRBV5-4, with 7 bases identical to TRBD2. With V trimmed by 0 bases and J by 2 bases, 7 bases remained unmatched. CDR1 and CDR2 (germline): SGHNT, YYREEE (reference sequence). The CDR3 contains 16 residues. This CDR3 is CASSLGGPSGQETQYF. CDR3 DNA sequence: TGTGCCAGCAGCTTGGGCGGTCCTAGCGGACAAGAGACCCAGTACTTC.

CDR3 nucleotide sequence: TGTGCCAGCAGCCAAGAAGCCTTAGCGGAGAACACCGGGGAGCTGTTTTTT. This encodes CASSQEALAENTGELFF. This chain uses TRBV4-2 with TRBJ2-2; the D gene is possibly TRBD2 (6 bases). The CDR3 is 17 residues long. V lost 0 bases to trimming and J lost 1 base, with 12 bases between them. Germline lookup yields CDR1 LGHNA and CDR2 YNFKEQ.

A few counts support this clone. CDR3 sequence reads: CASSGQGGEQYF. CDR3 sequence (DNA): TGTGCCAGCAGCGGACAGGGGGGCGAGCAGTACTTC. V is TRBV11-2 and J is TRBJ2-7, with TRBD1 matching over 10 bases. V shed 5 bases, J shed 6 bases, and the junction held 1 base outside the gene matches. The CDR3 is 12 amino acids. Germline values: CDR1 SGHAT, CDR2 FQNNGV.

Note on this clone: Other DNA sequences of this sample code for an identical CDR3. V is TRBV28 and J is TRBJ1-2, with 7 bases that match TRBD1. CDR3 length equals 14 residues. Looked up from germline, CDR1 is MDHEN and CDR2 is SYDVKM. The V gene end was trimmed by 6 bases and the J gene end by 0 bases; junction bases not matched to a gene: 4. The CDR3 DNA reads TGTGCCAGCAGCCCCGGACAGGCTAACTATGGCTACACCTTC. It yields the protein CASSPGQANYGYTF.

This clone was seen a handful of times. The chain combines TRBV7-9 with TRBJ2-1; tentative D call: TRBD2 (5 bases). V shed 8 bases and J shed 2 bases, with 10 bases lying between them. The CDR3 extends over 13 amino acids. Germline assignment: CDR1 SEHNR and CDR2 FQNEAQ (reference sequence). The CDR3 reads CASALGAYNEQFF. In DNA form, the CDR3 reads TGTGCCAGCGCCCTCGGGGCCTACAATGAGCAGTTCTTC.

CDR3 in DNA: TGTGCCAGCAGCTTGGATTGGACTAGCGACCCGAGCTCCTACGAGCAGTACTTC. Translating gives CASSLDWTSDPSSYEQYF. The chain has TRBV5-4 and TRBJ2-7, with 9 bases fitting TRBD2. The CDR3 totals 18 residues. Trimming took 0 bases from V and 0 from J; bases not matched to a gene: 10. From germline, CDR1 is SGHNT and CDR2 YYREEE (reference sequence).

This clone was seen only a few times. The chain has TRBV7-2 and TRBJ2-3, with TRBD2 as a possible D gene (6 bases). This CDR3 has 15 residues. Germline CDR1 reads SGHTA; CDR2 reads FQGNSA. The V end was cut by 1 base, the J end by 6 bases, with 14 bases between. The DNA of the CDR3 is TGTGCCAGCAGCTTAGAGGCAGGAGGGCTCGATACGCAGTATTTT. Protein product: CASSLEAGGLDTQYF.

The chain uses TRBV5-1 and TRBJ2-3, with D possibly matching TRBD2 (5 bases). V lost 4 bases, J lost 0 bases, and 9 bases lay in between. This CDR3 comprises 14 residues. CDR1 SGHRS and CDR2 YFSETQ come from the germline V gene. The CDR3 region is CASSLTGSTDTQYF. The CDR3, as DNA: TGCGCCAGCAGCCTGACGGGAAGCACAGATACGCAGTATTTT.

This clone has just one count. J is TRBJ2-3 and V is TRBV7-8, with 9 bases that match TRBD1. There are 16 residues in the CDR3. Germline CDR1 is SGHVS and CDR2 is FQNEAQ. Trimming took 4 bases from V and 2 from J; bases not matched to a gene: 7. CDR3 sequence: CASSSDRGLLTDTQYF. The CDR3 DNA is TGTGCCAGCAGCTCGGACAGGGGCCTCCTCACAGATACGCAGTATTTT.

CDR3 sequence (DNA): TGTGCCAGCAGTGAAGAACAGGGGGCCTACGAGCAGTACTTC. This encodes CASSEEQGAYEQYF. V and J are TRBV2 and TRBJ2-7, with 8 bases that match TRBD1. This CDR3 is 14 amino acids long. CDR1 and CDR2 (germline): SNHLY, FYNNEI. V shed 1 base, J shed 2 bases, and the junction held 1 base outside the gene matches.

This clone was found a few times. The rearrangement joins TRBV15 to TRBJ2-1, with 8 nucleotides matching TRBD2. V shed 0 bases and J 7 bases; nucleotides not matched to a gene: 5. The CDR3 consists of 15 residues. Germline lookup yields CDR1 LNHNV and CDR2 YYDKDF (reference sequence). The CDR3 loop reads CATSRDSAGENEQFF. CDR3 DNA sequence: TGTGCCACCAGCAGAGATTCAGCGGGAGAAAATGAGCAGTTCTTC.

This clone was counted only a few times. V usage is TRBV27 and J usage is TRBJ2-5, with 9 bases lining up with TRBD2. This CDR3 contains 15 residues. Germline trimming cut 2 bases from V and 4 bases from J; bases unmatched to any gene: 5. Germline V CDR1 and CDR2: MNHEY, SMNVEV (reference sequence). The CDR3 reads CASSLAGGSSETQYF. The CDR3 bases are TGTGCCAGCAGTTTAGCGGGAGGGTCGTCAGAGACCCAGTACTTC.

The chain is built from TRBV7-9 and TRBJ2-5, with 7 bases identical to TRBD1. V lost 5 bases to trimming and J lost 4 bases; unmatched junction nucleotides: 10. The CDR3 is 15 residues long. Per germline, CDR1 SEHNR and CDR2 FQNEAQ (reference sequence). Here the CDR3 DNA reads TGTGCCAGCAGCGGGGAGAACAGGGGACGAGAGACCCAGTACTTC. Protein sequence: CASSGENRGRETQYF. Full variable domain (missing parts from reference TRBV7-9 and TRBJ2-5): DTGVSQNPRHKITKRGQNVTFRCDPISEHNRLYWYRQTLGQGPEFLTYFQNEAQLEKSRLLSDRFSAERPKGSFSTLEIQRTEQGDSAMYLCASSGENRGRETQYFGPGTRLLVL.

In this sample, this clone turned up a few times. Other nucleotide sequences in the sample specify the same CDR3. The genes are TRBV20-1 and TRBJ1-2; 8 positions match TRBD1. Trimming removed 5 bases from V and 8 bases from J; junction bases left unmatched: 4. Germline V CDR1 and CDR2: DFQATT, SNEGSKA (reference sequence). CDR3 length: 11 residues. The CDR3 spells CSAGQGYGYTF. CDR3 sequence (DNA): TGCAGTGCTGGACAGGGCTACGGCTACACCTTC.

V usage is TRBV29-1 and J usage is TRBJ1-4, with TRBD1 as a possible D gene (5 bases). V was trimmed by 6 bases and J by 2 bases, leaving 10 bases between them. The CDR3 is made up of 13 amino acids. Germline V gives CDR1 SQVTM, CDR2 ANQGSEA. DNA of the CDR3: TGCAGCGTGAGGAAGGGGACTAATGAAAAACTGTTTTTT. Its protein product is CSVRKGTNEKLFF.

This clone was seen a few times. This chain connects TRBV20-1 to TRBJ1-2; no firm D call. Trimming took 6 bases from V and 4 from J, leaving 9 bases between them. This CDR3 has 11 amino acids. From germline, CDR1 is DFQATT and CDR2 SNEGSKA (reference sequence). CDR3 sequence (DNA): TGCAGTGCGTCGGGAGGCTATGGCTACACCTTC. This translates into CSASGGYGYTF.

In this sample, this clone turned up a few times. The chain employs TRBV21-1 and TRBJ2-1; TRBD2 was called by the table and not checked on the DNA. TRBV21-1 is deemed a pseudogene. The CDR3 extends over 18 amino acids. CDR3 sequence reads: CASSKTGDSQRSYNEQFF. DNA of the CDR3: TGTGCCAGCAGCAAAACTGGGGATAGCCAGCGGTCCTACAATGAGCAGTTCTTC.